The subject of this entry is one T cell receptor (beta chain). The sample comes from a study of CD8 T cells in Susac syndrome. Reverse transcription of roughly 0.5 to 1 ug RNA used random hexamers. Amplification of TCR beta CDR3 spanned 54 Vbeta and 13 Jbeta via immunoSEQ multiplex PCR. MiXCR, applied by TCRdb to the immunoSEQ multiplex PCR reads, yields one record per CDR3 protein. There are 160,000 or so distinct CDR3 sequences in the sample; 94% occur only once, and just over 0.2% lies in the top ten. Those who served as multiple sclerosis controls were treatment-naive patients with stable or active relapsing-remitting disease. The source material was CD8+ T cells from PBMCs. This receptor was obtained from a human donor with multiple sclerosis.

The CDR3 region is CASRQESSSYNSPLHF. The CDR3 DNA is TGTGCCAGCAGACAGGAGTCGAGCTCCTATAATTCACCCCTCCACTTT. The rearrangement uses TRBV6-1 and TRBJ1-6; D may be TRBD1 (5 bases). CDR3 length: 16 amino acids. Germline V gene sequence: CDR1 MNHNS, CDR2 SASEGT. Trimming took off 6 bases at V and 0 bases at J, with 12 bases between the two ends.